This T cell receptor beta chain is from a study of blood T cell repertoires in COVID-19. Looking at the study overall: The United States, Italy and Spain provided the acute and convalescent COVID-19 samples. T cells, B-cell-depleted T cells, or PBMCs provided the cDNA or gDNA that served as material.

Germline values: CDR1 SEHNR, CDR2 FQNEAQ (reference sequence). This CDR3 has 14 amino acids. V lost 5 bases and J lost 2; bases outside the gene matches: 6. Authors' data handling: Reference gene primer amplification gave nucleated cell count estimates. The repertoire was sequenced with immunoSEQ multiplex PCR; TCRdb's copy has only in-frame clones and lacks some. V, J and clone size derive from that table, while D and trimming were established from the DNA sequence. Found here are about 110,000 clones, approximately 89% of them singletons; the top ten hold around 7%. V is TRBV7-9 and J is TRBJ2-7; 7 positions match TRBD2. Sequenced sample: peripheral blood. The TCR comes from a man in his forties or fifties with active or convalescent COVID-19. The CDR3 loop reads CASSPGGGAYEQYF. CDR3 nucleotides: TGTGCCAGCAGCCCCGGGGGAGGGGCCTACGAGCAGTACTTC. The entire variable domain, with the rest obtained from reference TRBV7-9 and TRBJ2-7, is as follows: DTGVSQNPRHKITKRGQNVTFRCDPISEHNRLYWYRQTLGQGPEFLTYFQNEAQLEKSRLLSDRFSAERPKGSFSTLEIQRTEQGDSAMYLCASSPGGGAYEQYFGPGTRLTVT.